These T cell receptor beta chains were read from a single sample in a study of T cells in Graves' hyperthyroidism and ophthalmopathy. TCRdb used MiXCR to reprocess the multiplex PCR reads, holding one entry per CDR3 protein. The table lists a few hundred thousand distinct CDR3 sequences, about a sixth of them singletons. Specimen: blood. These TCRs come from a woman aged 40 to 49 with Graves' ophthalmopathy. The CDR3 runs from the conserved cysteine through the conserved F or W. A D gene is named only where the DNA matches it firmly. Size is omitted from some rows. Given values are once, few, many or a class for expanded clones.

v_call	j_call	clone_size	d_call	cdr3_nt	cdr3_aa
TRBV19	TRBJ2-5	many	TRBD2	TGTGCCAGTAGCACAACCGGGACTAGTCAGACCCAGTACTTC	CASSTTGTSQTQYF
TRBV27	TRBJ1-1	many	TRBD1	TGTGCCAGCAGTCGTCGACAGGGTTCGTTGACTAACACTGAAGCTTTCTTT	CASSRRQGSLTNTEAFF
TRBV30	TRBJ2-2	-	-	TGTGCCTGGAGTGTGGGGCCGGACACCGGGGAGCTGTTTTTT	CAWSVGPDTGELFF
TRBV15	TRBJ2-7	many	-	TGTGCCACCAGCAGAGATCTCATCTCCTACGAGCAGTACTTC	CATSRDLISYEQYF
TRBV7-3	TRBJ2-2	-	-	TGTGCCAGCAGCTCCAGCCCCGGGCCCGGGGAGCTGTTTTTT	CASSSSPGPGELFF
TRBV29-1	TRBJ2-7	many	-	TGCAGCGTTGAAGATTCGCAGGGAACGTCCTACGAGCAGTACTTC	CSVEDSQGTSYEQYF
TRBV12-3/TRBV12-4	TRBJ2-2	many	-	TGTGCCAGCAGTTTCGGAGGGCGGGGCACCGGGGAGCTGTTTTTT	CASSFGGRGTGELFF
TRBV10-3	TRBJ2-7	-	TRBD2	TGTGCCATCGGGGGGGGGTATGAGGAGTACTTC	CAIGGGYEEYF
TRBV29-1	TRBJ2-7	-	-	TGCAGCGTTGTCGCAGACTCCTACGAGCAGTACTTC	CSVVADSYEQYF
TRBV7-9	TRBJ2-5	many	-	TGTGCCAGCAGCTTAGAACTACGGGGGACCCAGTACTTC	CASSLELRGTQYF
TRBV7-8	TRBJ2-5	many	-	TGTGCCGGAGGAGGGGGAGCGGGGGAGACCCAGTACTTC	CAGGGGAGETQYF
TRBV2	TRBJ1-5	many	-	TGTGCCAGCACCCAGTCCCGGGTCCTGAATCAGCCCCAGCATTTT	CASTQSRVLNQPQHF
TRBV12-3/TRBV12-4	TRBJ2-2	many	TRBD1	TGTGCCAGCAGTTTAGGATACGACAGGGCCGCGAACACCGGGGAGCTGTTTTTT	CASSLGYDRAANTGELFF
TRBV11-2	TRBJ1-2	many	TRBD1	TGTGCCAGCAGCTTACGGGGACAGACCTGGGCTGGCTACACCTTC	CASSLRGQTWAGYTF
TRBV15	TRBJ1-1	many	-	TGTGCCACCAGCAGAGGGCGGGCGTCTGAAGCTTTCTTT	CATSRGRASEAFF
TRBV10-3	TRBJ2-7	many	-	TGTGCCATCAGTGTTTCTTTGGTGGGGGAGCAGTACTTC	CAISVSLVGEQYF
TRBV28	TRBJ1-5	many	-	TGTGCCAGCAGTCTGGCAGGGGCGAGACAGCCCCAGCATTTT	CASSLAGARQPQHF
TRBV11-2	TRBJ2-2	-	TRBD1	TGTGCCAGCAGCTTAAGGACAGGGAGACGCACCGGGGAGCTGTTTTTT	CASSLRTGRRTGELFF
TRBV20-1	TRBJ2-7	many	-	TGCAGTGCTAGTCGAAGACAGACGGACTACGAGCAGTACTTC	CSASRRQTDYEQYF
TRBV7-9	TRBJ1-5	many	-	TGTGCCAGCAGCTTAGGCGGGGGTGGGAATCAGCCCCAGCATTTT	CASSLGGGGNQPQHF
TRBV7-9	TRBJ2-7	many	TRBD2	TGTGCCAGCAGCTTAGACACTAGCGGGAGTTTACTGGTCGAGCAGTACTTC	CASSLDTSGSLLVEQYF
TRBV7-3	TRBJ2-7	many	-	TGTGCCAGCAGCTTATACGGGGGAGACTACGAGCAGTACTTC	CASSLYGGDYEQYF
TRBV20-1	TRBJ2-5	many	-	TGCAGTGCTAGAGAAGGAAGGGCAGGGCAAGAGACCCAGTACTTC	CSAREGRAGQETQYF
TRBV30	TRBJ1-3	many	-	TGTGCCTGGTCCCCTGGAAACACCATATATTTT	CAWSPGNTIYF
TRBV29-1	TRBJ2-5	-	-	TGCAGCGTTGTTGTGGCAGGGCAGGAGACCCAGTACTTC	CSVVVAGQETQYF
TRBV7-9	TRBJ2-2	many	-	TGTGCCAGCAGCTTTTCGGAAACTCCCGGGGAGCTGTTTTTT	CASSFSETPGELFF
TRBV27	TRBJ2-1	many	-	TGTGCCAGCAGAGGGCTGGGGCGGGAGCAGTTCTTC	CASRGLGREQFF
TRBV29-1	TRBJ2-2	many	-	TGCAGCGCAGACAGCACCGGGGAGCTGTTTTTT	CSADSTGELFF
TRBV7-2	TRBJ2-7	many	-	TGTGCCAGCAGCTTAACCCCCGTGGGCGAGCAGTACTTC	CASSLTPVGEQYF
TRBV4-2	TRBJ1-1	many	TRBD1	TGTGCCAGCAGCCCGGGGGACAGGGACACTGAAGCTTTCTTT	CASSPGDRDTEAFF
TRBV29-1	TRBJ2-5	many	TRBD1	TGCAGCGTAGACAGGGGGAGGGAGACCCAGTACTTC	CSVDRGRETQYF
TRBV10-3	TRBJ2-3	many	-	TGTGCCATCAAAGGGTGGTTCGGGAGCGGCACAGATACGCAGTATTTT	CAIKGWFGSGTDTQYF
TRBV28	TRBJ1-6	many	-	TGTGCCAGCAGTTCCCCTGGGGAGTCAAATTCACCCCTCCACTTT	CASSSPGESNSPLHF
TRBV20-1	TRBJ2-2	many	-	TGCAGTGCCCCGTATAGGAAACCCCCGAACACCGGGGAGCTGTTTTTT	CSAPYRKPPNTGELFF
TRBV4-1	TRBJ1-1	few	-	TGCGCCAGCAGCCGCTCTTTGGACACTGAAGCTTTCTTT	CASSRSLDTEAFF
TRBV12-3/TRBV12-4	TRBJ2-7	many	TRBD2	TGTGCCAGCAGTTACGGACTAGCGGGAGGGGAGCAGTACTTC	CASSYGLAGGEQYF
TRBV3-1	TRBJ1-1	many	TRBD1	TGTGCCAGCAGCCTCAAGGGACAGGGAGCTTTCTTT	CASSLKGQGAFF
TRBV10-3	TRBJ2-6	many	-	TGTGCCATCAGTGAGGACGAGGGGAGTGGGGCCAACGTCCTGACTTTC	CAISEDEGSGANVLTF
TRBV6-2/TRBV6-3	TRBJ1-2	many	-	TGTGCCAGCCAACCAGGGTCGAGAGGCTACACCTTC	CASQPGSRGYTF
TRBV12-3/TRBV12-4	TRBJ1-2	many	-	TGTGCCAGCAGTTCCTTGCCAGGGGACTATGGCTACACCTTC	CASSSLPGDYGYTF